These 11 T cell receptor beta chains originate from one sample sequenced in a study of T cell responses to AZD1222 COVID-19 vaccine. Sequencing used immunoSEQ multiplex PCR; TCRdb keeps in-frame clones, though not all of them. The sample has 120,000 to 150,000 clones; about nine tenths are singletons. The specimen comprised peripheral blood, sampled on day 0 of AZD1222 vaccination. The source is an adult in good health.

The chain is built from TRBV19 and TRBJ2-1; D remains ambiguous. The CDR3 totals 15 residues. Germline lookup yields CDR1 LNHDA and CDR2 SQIVND (reference sequence). Deletions cut 4 bases from V and 5 bases from J, with 15 bases between. Here the CDR3 reads CASSSDRWVDNEQFF. CDR3 DNA: TGTGCCAGTAGTAGTGACCGCTGGGTCGACAATGAGCAGTTCTTC.

V and J are TRBV2 and TRBJ1-5; 9 positions match TRBD1. This CDR3 has 15 amino acids. V lost 6 bases, J lost 3 bases, and 6 bases stayed unmatched. Germline CDR1 and CDR2: SNHLY and FYNNEI. CDR3 sequence reads: CASRLGTGYNQPQHF. The DNA of the CDR3 is TGTGCCAGCAGGTTAGGGACAGGGTACAATCAGCCCCAGCATTTT. Combining the CDR3 with reference TRBV2 and TRBJ1-5 gives the whole variable domain EPEVTQTPSHQVTQMGQEVILRCVPISNHLYFYWYRQILGQKVEFLVSFYNNEISEKSEIFDDQFSVERPDGSNFTLKIRSTKLEDSAMYFCASRLGTGYNQPQHFGDGTRLSIL.

The J gene is TRBJ1-1, the V gene TRBV7-3; TRBD1 matches 8 bases. V gave up 5 bases and J gave up 4 bases; unmatched junction bases: 15. CDR1 and CDR2 (germline): SGHTA, FQGTGA. The CDR3 is 17 residues long. CDR3 nucleotides: TGTGCCAGCAGCGGGGGTCTGAGCAGGGGGCTCGGCACTGAAGCTTTCTTT. Translation gives CASSGGLSRGLGTEAFF. The complete variable domain, with remaining parts taken from reference TRBV7-3 and TRBJ1-1, reads GAGVSQTPSNKVTEKGKYVELRCDPISGHTALYWYRQSLGQGPEFLIYFQGTGAADDSGLPNDRFFAVRPEGSVSTLKIQRTERGDSAVYLCASSGGLSRGLGTEAFFGQGTRLTVV.

On this clone itself: Other DNA sequences from this sample encode an identical CDR3 as well. The chain carries TRBV11-2 and TRBJ2-7; TRBD2 agrees at 7 bases. The V gene's germline CDR1 is SGHAT and CDR2 FQNNGV. The CDR3 covers 14 residues. J was trimmed by 7 bases and V by 10 bases; bases with no gene match: 16. The CDR3 DNA follows: TGTGCCATCCAACTAGGGAGGGACCCTTATGAGCAGTACTTC. Encoded protein: CAIQLGRDPYEQYF.

This rearrangement joins TRBV10-2 to TRBJ1-5; TRBD1 matches at 12 bases. The CDR3 runs 16 residues. Germline V gene lookup returns CDR1 WSHSY and CDR2 SAAADI. V trimming: 6 bases; J trimming: 6 bases; junction bases outside the gene matches: 9. Written as DNA, the CDR3 is TGCGCCAGCAGGGTTGGGACAGGGGGCTTCGGTCAGCCCCAGCATTTT. Translation gives CASRVGTGGFGQPQHF.

This clone was detected a few times. The chain links TRBV19 to TRBJ2-3, with D perhaps TRBD2 (5 bases). V lost 6 bases to trimming and J lost 1 base, with 11 bases between them. CDR1 is LNHDA and CDR2 is SQIVND in the germline V gene (reference sequence). This CDR3 has 14 amino acids. This CDR3 is CASREQRGTDTQYF. CDR3 sequence (DNA): TGTGCCAGTAGAGAACAGAGGGGCACAGATACGCAGTATTTT.

The V call is TRBV7-2, the J call TRBJ1-6; 8 nucleotides line up with TRBD1. With 3 bases clipped from V and 6 bases from J, the junction kept 4 bases outside the gene matches. This CDR3 is 15 amino acids long. CDR1 is SGHTA, CDR2 FQGNSA, per germline. The CDR3 nucleotides read TGTGCCAGCAGCTTTCAGGGGGCGGTTAATTCACCCCTCCACTTT. Its translation: CASSFQGAVNSPLHF.

This chain links TRBV12-5 with TRBJ1-5; 12 bases align to TRBD1. Germline V gene lookup returns CDR1 LGHNT and CDR2 FRNRAP. Trimming removed 6 bases from V and 6 bases from J; junction bases left unmatched: 6. The CDR3 spans 15 residues. The CDR3 spells CASGQGQGASQPQHF. The CDR3 DNA is TGTGCTAGTGGCCAGGGACAGGGGGCTAGTCAGCCCCAGCATTTT.

The chain links TRBV5-4 to TRBJ1-2; 8 bases map to TRBD1. This CDR3 contains 15 residues. Per the germline V gene, CDR1 is SGHNT and CDR2 is YYREEE (reference sequence). After removal of 5 bases from V and 4 bases from J, the junction contained 10 bases not matched to a gene. In DNA form, the CDR3 reads TGTGCCAGCAGTACAGGACAGGGTACGGGCTATGGCTACACCTTC. Translated, it gives CASSTGQGTGYGYTF. The full variable domain, with the rest looked up from reference TRBV5-4 and TRBJ1-2, is ETGVTQSPTHLIKTRGQQVTLRCSSQSGHNTVSWYQQALGQGPQFIFQYYREEENGRGNFPPRFSGLQFPNYSSELNVNALELDDSALYLCASSTGQGTGYGYTFGSGTRLTVV.

J is TRBJ2-7 and V is TRBV18; 10 nucleotides align to TRBD2. The germline CDR1 and CDR2 sequences are KGHSH and LQKENI. The junction had 1 base not matched to a gene; V was cut back by 3 bases and J by 5 bases. This CDR3 comprises 13 residues. This CDR3 reads CASSPGTSDEQYF. The CDR3 coding sequence is TGTGCCAGCTCACCCGGGACTAGCGACGAGCAGTACTTC.

The V call is TRBV28, the J call TRBJ1-5; D may be TRBD1 (6 bases). This CDR3 has 15 residues. From germline, CDR1 is MDHEN and CDR2 SYDVKM. Trimming stripped 3 bases from V and 6 bases from J, with 15 bases between. The CDR3 bases are TGTGCCAGCAGTTTCGCAGGGGCGCGGTCTCAGCCCCAGCATTTT. The encoded protein is CASSFAGARSQPQHF.